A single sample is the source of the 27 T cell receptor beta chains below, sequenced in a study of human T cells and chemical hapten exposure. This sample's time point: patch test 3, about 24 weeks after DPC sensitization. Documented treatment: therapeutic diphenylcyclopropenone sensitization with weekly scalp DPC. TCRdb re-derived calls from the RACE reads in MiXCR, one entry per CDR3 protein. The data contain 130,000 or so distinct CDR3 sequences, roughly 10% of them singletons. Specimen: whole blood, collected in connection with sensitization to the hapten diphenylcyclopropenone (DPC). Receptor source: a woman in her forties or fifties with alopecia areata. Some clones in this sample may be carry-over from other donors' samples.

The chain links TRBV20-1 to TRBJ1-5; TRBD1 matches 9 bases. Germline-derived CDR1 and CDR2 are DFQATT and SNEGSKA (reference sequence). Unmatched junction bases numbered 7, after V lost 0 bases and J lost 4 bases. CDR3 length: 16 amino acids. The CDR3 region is CSARETGGVGNQPQHF. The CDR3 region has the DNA TGCAGTGCTAGAGAGACAGGGGGTGTCGGTAATCAGCCCCAGCATTTT.

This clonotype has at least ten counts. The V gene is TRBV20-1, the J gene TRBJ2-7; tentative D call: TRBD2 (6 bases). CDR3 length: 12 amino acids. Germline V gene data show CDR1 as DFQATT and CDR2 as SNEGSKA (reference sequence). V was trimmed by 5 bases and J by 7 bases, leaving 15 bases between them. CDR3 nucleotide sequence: TGCAGTGCTCCGTGGTTAGGAGGGGAGCAGTACTTC. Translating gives CSAPWLGGEQYF.

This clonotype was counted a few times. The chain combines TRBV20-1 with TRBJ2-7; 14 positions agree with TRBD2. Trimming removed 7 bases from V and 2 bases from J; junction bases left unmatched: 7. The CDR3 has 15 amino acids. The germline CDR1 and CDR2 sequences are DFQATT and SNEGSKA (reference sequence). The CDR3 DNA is TGCAGTGTCCCGACGACTAGCGGGGGGGCCTACGAGCAGTACTTC. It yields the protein CSVPTTSGGAYEQYF.

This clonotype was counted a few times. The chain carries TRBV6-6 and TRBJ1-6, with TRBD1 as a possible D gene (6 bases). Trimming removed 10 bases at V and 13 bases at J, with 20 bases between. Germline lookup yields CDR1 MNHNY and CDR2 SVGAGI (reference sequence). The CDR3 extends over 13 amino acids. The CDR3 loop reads CATTMGGQLPLHF. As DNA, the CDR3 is TGTGCCACGACCATGGGGGGCCAACTGCCCCTCCACTTT.

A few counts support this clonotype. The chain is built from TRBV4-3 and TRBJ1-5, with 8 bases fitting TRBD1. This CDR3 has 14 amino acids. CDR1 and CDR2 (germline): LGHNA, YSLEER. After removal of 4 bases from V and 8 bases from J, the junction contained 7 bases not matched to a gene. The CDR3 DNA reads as TGCGCCAGCAGCCCCTCGACAGGGGAAGAGCCCCAGCATTTT. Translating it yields CASSPSTGEEPQHF.

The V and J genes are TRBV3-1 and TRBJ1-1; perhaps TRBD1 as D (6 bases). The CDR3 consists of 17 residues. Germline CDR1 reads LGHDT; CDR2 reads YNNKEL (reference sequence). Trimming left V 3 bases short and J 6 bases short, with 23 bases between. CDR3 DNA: TGTGCCAGCAGCCATCGTCCCGGGACATATTCGGGAGCTGAAGCTTTCTTT. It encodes CASSHRPGTYSGAEAFF.

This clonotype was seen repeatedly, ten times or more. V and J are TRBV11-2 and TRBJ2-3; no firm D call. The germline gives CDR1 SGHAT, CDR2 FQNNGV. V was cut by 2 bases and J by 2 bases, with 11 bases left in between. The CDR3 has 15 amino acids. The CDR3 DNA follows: TGTGCCAGCAGCTTATCCCCCGGGTACACAGATACGCAGTATTTT. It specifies CASSLSPGYTDTQYF.

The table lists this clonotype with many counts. CDR3 residues: CSARDTGNNYGYTF. CDR3 bases: TGCAGTGCTAGGGACACGGGGAATAACTATGGCTACACCTTC. V gene TRBV20-1 combines with J gene TRBJ1-2; TRBD1 might be the D (5 bases). Germline V gene lookup returns CDR1 DFQATT and CDR2 SNEGSKA (reference sequence). The V end lost 3 bases, the J end lost 1 base, and 12 bases lay between the germline ends. The CDR3 totals 14 residues.

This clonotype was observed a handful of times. CDR3 residues: CASMGQFVNTEAFF. The CDR3 DNA sequence: TGTGCCAGCATGGGACAGTTCGTGAACACTGAAGCTTTCTTT. This chain joins TRBV21-1 and TRBJ1-1; the table calls TRBD1, which could not be checked here. TRBV21-1 is given as a pseudogene. The CDR3 loop spans 14 amino acids.

In nucleotides, the CDR3 is TGCAGTGCTAGAACCGGGACAGGACACAATGAGCAGTTCTTC. Translation gives CSARTGTGHNEQFF. The chain carries TRBV20-1 and TRBJ2-1; 8 bases agree with TRBD1. V lost 2 bases and J lost 5; bases outside the gene matches: 5. This CDR3 contains 14 residues. Per the germline V gene, CDR1 is DFQATT and CDR2 is SNEGSKA (reference sequence).

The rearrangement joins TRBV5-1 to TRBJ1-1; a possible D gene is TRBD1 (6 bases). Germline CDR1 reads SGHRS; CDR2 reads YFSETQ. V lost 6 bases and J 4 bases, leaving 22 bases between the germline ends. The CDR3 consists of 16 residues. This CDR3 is CASTSQGSVSRTEAFF. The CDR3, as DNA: TGCGCCAGCACCTCACAGGGTTCGGTCAGCCGCACTGAAGCTTTCTTT.

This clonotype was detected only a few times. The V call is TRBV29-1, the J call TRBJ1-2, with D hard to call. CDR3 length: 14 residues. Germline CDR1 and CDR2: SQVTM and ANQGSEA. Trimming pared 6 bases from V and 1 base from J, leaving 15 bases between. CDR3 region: CSVYRRSDNYGYTF. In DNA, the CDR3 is TGCAGCGTGTACCGGAGGAGCGATAACTATGGCTACACCTTC.

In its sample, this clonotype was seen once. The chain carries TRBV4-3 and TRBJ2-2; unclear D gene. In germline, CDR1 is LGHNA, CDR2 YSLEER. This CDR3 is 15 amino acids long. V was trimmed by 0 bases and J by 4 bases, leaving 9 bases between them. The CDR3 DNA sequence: TGCGCCAGCAGCCAAGATAACGGGTTCACCGGGGAGCTGTTTTTT. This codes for CASSQDNGFTGELFF.

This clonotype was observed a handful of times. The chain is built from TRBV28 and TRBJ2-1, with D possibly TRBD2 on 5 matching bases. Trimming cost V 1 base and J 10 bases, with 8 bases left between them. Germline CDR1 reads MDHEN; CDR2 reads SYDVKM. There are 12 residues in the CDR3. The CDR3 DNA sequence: TGTGCCAGCAGTTTATTGACGGGGGAGCAGTTCTTC. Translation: CASSLLTGEQFF.

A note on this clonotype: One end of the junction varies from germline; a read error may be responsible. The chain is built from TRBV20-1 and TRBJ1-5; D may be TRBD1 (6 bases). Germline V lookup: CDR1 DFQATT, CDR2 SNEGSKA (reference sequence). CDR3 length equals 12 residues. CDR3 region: CSALGDNQPQNF. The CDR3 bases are TGCAGTGCTTTAGGGGACAATCAGCCCCAGAATTTT.

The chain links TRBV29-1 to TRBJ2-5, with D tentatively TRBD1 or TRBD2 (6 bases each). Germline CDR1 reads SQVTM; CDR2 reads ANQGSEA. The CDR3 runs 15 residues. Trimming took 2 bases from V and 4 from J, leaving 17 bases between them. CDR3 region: CSVEYPSGGGETQYF. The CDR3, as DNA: TGCAGCGTTGAATACCCAAGCGGAGGGGGAGAGACCCAGTACTTC.

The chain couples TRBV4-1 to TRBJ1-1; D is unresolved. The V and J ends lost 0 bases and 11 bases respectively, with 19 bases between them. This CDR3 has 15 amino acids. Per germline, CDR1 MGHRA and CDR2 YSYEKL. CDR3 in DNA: TGCGCCAGCAGCCAAGAACCCTCTCCCCTCACGAAGGCTTTCTTT. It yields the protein CASSQEPSPLTKAFF.

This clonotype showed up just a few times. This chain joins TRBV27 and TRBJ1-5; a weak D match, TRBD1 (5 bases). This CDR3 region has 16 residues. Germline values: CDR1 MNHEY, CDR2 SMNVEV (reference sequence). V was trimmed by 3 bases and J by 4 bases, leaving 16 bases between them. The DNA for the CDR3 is TGTGCCAGCAGTTTGGTGGGGCAGGGTGCAAATCAGCCCCAGCATTTT. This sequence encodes CASSLVGQGANQPQHF.

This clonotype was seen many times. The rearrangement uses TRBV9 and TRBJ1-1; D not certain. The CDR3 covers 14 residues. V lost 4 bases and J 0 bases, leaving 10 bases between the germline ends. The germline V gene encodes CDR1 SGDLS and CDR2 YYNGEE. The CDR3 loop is CASSLKQMNTEAFF. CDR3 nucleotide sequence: TGTGCCAGCAGCCTTAAGCAGATGAACACTGAAGCTTTCTTT.

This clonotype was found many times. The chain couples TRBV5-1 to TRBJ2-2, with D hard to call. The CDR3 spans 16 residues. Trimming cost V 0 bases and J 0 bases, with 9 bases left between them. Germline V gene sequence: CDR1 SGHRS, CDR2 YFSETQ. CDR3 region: CASSLGLISNTGELFF. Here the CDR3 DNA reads TGCGCCAGCAGCTTGGGTCTGATTTCGAACACCGGGGAGCTGTTTTTT.

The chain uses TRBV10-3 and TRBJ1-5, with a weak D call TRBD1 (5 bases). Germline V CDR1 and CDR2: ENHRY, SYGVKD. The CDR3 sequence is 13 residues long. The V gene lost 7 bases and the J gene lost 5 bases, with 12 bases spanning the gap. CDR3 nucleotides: TGTGCCATCACCCCAGGGATGGATCAGCCCCAGCATTTT. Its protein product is CAITPGMDQPQHF.

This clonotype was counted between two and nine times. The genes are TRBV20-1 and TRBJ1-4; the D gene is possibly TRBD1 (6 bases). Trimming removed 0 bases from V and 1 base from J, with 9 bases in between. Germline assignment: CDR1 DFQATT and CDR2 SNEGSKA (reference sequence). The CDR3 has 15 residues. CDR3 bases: TGCAGTGCTAGAGACAGGGGAAGAACTAATGAAAAACTGTTTTTT. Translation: CSARDRGRTNEKLFF.

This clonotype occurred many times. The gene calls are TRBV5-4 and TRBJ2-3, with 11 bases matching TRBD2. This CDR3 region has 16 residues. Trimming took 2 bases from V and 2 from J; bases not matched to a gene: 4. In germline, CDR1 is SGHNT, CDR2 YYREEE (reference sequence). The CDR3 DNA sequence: TGTGCCAGCAGCTTCCGACTAGCGGGGAACACAGATACGCAGTATTTT. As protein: CASSFRLAGNTDTQYF.

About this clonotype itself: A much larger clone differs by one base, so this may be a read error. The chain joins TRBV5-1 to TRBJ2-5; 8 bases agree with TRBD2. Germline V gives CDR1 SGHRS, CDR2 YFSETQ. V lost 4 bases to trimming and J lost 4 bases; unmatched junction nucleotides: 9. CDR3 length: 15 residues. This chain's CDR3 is CASSPSSGSGETQYF. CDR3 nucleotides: TGCGCCAGCAGCCCCTCGAGCGGGAGCGGAGAGACCCAGTACTTC.

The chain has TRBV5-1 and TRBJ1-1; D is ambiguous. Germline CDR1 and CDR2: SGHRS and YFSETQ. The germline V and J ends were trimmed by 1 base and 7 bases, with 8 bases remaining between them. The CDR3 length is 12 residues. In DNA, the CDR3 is TGCGCCAGCAGCTTGTCAGGAGATGAAGCTTTCTTT. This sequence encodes CASSLSGDEAFF.

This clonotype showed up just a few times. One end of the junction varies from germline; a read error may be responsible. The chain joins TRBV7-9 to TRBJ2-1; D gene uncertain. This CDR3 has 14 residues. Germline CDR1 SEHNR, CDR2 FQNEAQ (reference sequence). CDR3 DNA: TGTGCCAGCAGGAAGGGATCCTCCAACAATGAGCAGTTCTTC. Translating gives CASRKGSSNNEQFF.

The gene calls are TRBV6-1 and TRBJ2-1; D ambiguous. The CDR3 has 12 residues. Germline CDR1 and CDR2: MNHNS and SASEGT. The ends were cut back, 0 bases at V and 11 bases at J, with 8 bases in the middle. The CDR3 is CASSEAGWQQFF. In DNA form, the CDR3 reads TGTGCCAGCAGTGAAGCGGGGTGGCAGCAGTTCTTC.